Listed below are T cell receptor beta chains from one sample, sequenced in a study of Ad26.COV2.S vaccination and SARS-CoV-2 variants. Sequencing used immunoSEQ multiplex PCR; TCRdb keeps in-frame clones, though not all of them. The sample contains 400,000 to 450,000 clones, about nine tenths of which appear only once. Sequenced material: peripheral blood, taken in a trial of Ad26.COV2.S vaccine versus placebo. The receptors here all came from a person between 18 and 65 years old who received the Ad26.COV2.S COVID-19 vaccine or a placebo. Both conserved end residues are part of each CDR3. A D gene is named only where the DNA matches it firmly. Not all rows give a size; the values are once, few, many and, for expanded clones, a class.

D: .; size: few; V: TRBV28; J: TRBJ1-5; CDR3: CARDRDFQHF; DNA: TGTGCCAGAGACCGGGACTTTCAGCATTTT
D: .; size: .; V: TRBV18; J: TRBJ2-1; CDR3: CASSGGAPGSYNEQFF; DNA: TGTGCCAGCTCGGGCGGGGCTCCAGGCTCCTACAATGAGCAGTTCTTC
D: .; size: few; V: TRBV10-3; J: TRBJ1-5; CDR3: CAIGDGDSNQPQHF; DNA: TGTGCCATCGGGGATGGGGACAGCAATCAGCCCCAGCATTTT
D: .; size: .; V: TRBV20-1; J: TRBJ2-3; CDR3: CSASLPTDTQYF; DNA: TGCAGTGCTAGTCTACCCACAGATACGCAGTATTTT
D: .; size: .; V: TRBV12-5; J: TRBJ2-5; CDR3: CASGLTGGETQYF; DNA: TGTGCTAGTGGTTTGACCGGAGGAGAGACCCAGTACTTC
D: .; size: .; V: TRBV6-2/TRBV6-3; J: TRBJ2-7; CDR3: CASSYEAPYEQYF; DNA: TGTGCCAGCAGTTACGAGGCGCCCTACGAGCAGTACTTC
D: .; size: .; V: TRBV5-8; J: TRBJ1-1; CDR3: CASSLAAGYRYGEAFF; DNA: TGTGCCAGCAGCTTGGCCGCGGGGTATCGGTACGGTGAAGCTTTCTTT
D: .; size: .; V: TRBV11-2; J: TRBJ1-4; CDR3: CASSLIGAATNEKLFF; DNA: TGTGCCAGCAGCTTAATAGGTGCCGCAACTAATGAAAAACTGTTTTTT
D: .; size: few; V: TRBV7-9; J: TRBJ2-1; CDR3: CASSLAPGDEQFF; DNA: TGTGCCAGCAGCTTAGCGCCCGGAGATGAGCAGTTCTTC
D: TRBD1; size: .; V: TRBV6-5; J: TRBJ1-2; CDR3: CASSSTPGGGYTF; DNA: TGTGCCAGCAGCTCGACTCCAGGGGGTGGCTACACCTTC
D: .; size: .; V: TRBV12-3/TRBV12-4; J: TRBJ1-5; CDR3: CASSFYAGIQHF; DNA: TGTGCCAGCAGTTTTTATGCGGGAATCCAGCATTTT
D: .; size: .; V: TRBV5-1; J: TRBJ2-5; CDR3: CASSSGRETQYF; DNA: TGCGCCAGCAGCTCAGGCCGAGAGACCCAGTACTTC
D: .; size: .; V: TRBV5-6; J: TRBJ2-1; CDR3: CASSLAGRGGQFF; DNA: TGTGCCAGCAGCTTGGCCGGTCGCGGTGGGCAGTTCTTC
D: TRBD1; size: .; V: TRBV6-5; J: TRBJ2-7; CDR3: CASSQTGGYEQYF; DNA: TGTGCCAGCAGTCAGACAGGGGGGTACGAGCAGTACTTC
D: .; size: .; V: TRBV7-3; J: TRBJ2-1; CDR3: CASSLTRRERYNEQFF; DNA: TGTGCCAGCAGCTTAACGAGACGGGAAAGGTACAATGAGCAGTTCTTC
D: TRBD2; size: .; V: TRBV24-1; J: TRBJ2-1; CDR3: CATSDSIAGVYNEQFF; DNA: TGTGCCACCAGTGATTCTATAGCGGGGGTGTACAATGAGCAGTTCTTC
D: .; size: once; V: TRBV27; J: TRBJ1-1; CDR3: CASSPGGKMNTEAFF; DNA: TGTGCCAGCAGTCCCGGGGGTAAGATGAACACTGAAGCTTTCTTT
D: .; size: .; V: TRBV11-2; J: TRBJ1-4; CDR3: CASSFKRDEKLFF; DNA: TGTGCCAGCAGCTTCAAAAGGGATGAAAAACTGTTTTTT
D: TRBD2; size: .; V: TRBV7-3; J: TRBJ2-1; CDR3: CASSLEGLAGVNEQFF; DNA: TGTGCCAGCAGCCTGGAGGGACTAGCGGGAGTAAATGAGCAGTTCTTC
D: .; size: .; V: TRBV7-8; J: TRBJ2-3; CDR3: CASSLPTDTQYF; DNA: TGTGCCAGCAGCCTACCCACAGATACGCAGTATTTT
D: TRBD2; size: .; V: TRBV7-9; J: TRBJ2-2; CDR3: CASSRLGAGGGTGELFF; DNA: TGTGCCAGCAGCCGTCTAGGGGCGGGAGGAGGAACCGGGGAGCTGTTTTTT
D: .; size: .; V: TRBV5-1; J: TRBJ2-7; CDR3: CASSLGIASTEQYF; DNA: TGCGCCAGCAGCTTGGGTATCGCTTCCACCGAGCAGTACTTC
D: .; size: .; V: TRBV19; J: TRBJ2-2; CDR3: CASTPLRGRAGELFF; DNA: TGTGCCAGTACCCCCCTTAGGGGGAGAGCCGGGGAGCTGTTTTTT
D: TRBD1; size: few; V: TRBV19; J: TRBJ2-3; CDR3: CAIRDRGGTDTQYF; DNA: TGTGCCATCCGGGACAGGGGAGGCACAGATACGCAGTATTTT
D: TRBD2; size: few; V: TRBV11-2; J: TRBJ2-1; CDR3: CASSQLASRLGNEQFF; DNA: TGTGCCAGCAGTCAACTAGCGTCCAGGTTGGGAAATGAGCAGTTCTTC
D: .; size: .; V: TRBV7-2; J: TRBJ2-1; CDR3: CASSRNWEGNEQFF; DNA: TGTGCCAGTTCGCGGAATTGGGAAGGGAATGAGCAGTTCTTC
D: .; size: .; V: TRBV7-9; J: TRBJ2-5; CDR3: CASSLAQGSQETQYF; DNA: TGTGCCAGCAGCTTAGCTCAGGGATCCCAAGAGACCCAGTACTTC
D: TRBD1; size: .; V: TRBV7-2; J: TRBJ2-5; CDR3: CASSSRQGWETQYF; DNA: TGTGCCAGCAGCTCCAGACAGGGTTGGGAGACCCAGTACTTC
D: .; size: .; V: TRBV7-8; J: TRBJ2-2; CDR3: CASSLAAGSAGELFF; DNA: TGTGCCAGCAGCTTAGCGGCAGGGTCGGCCGGGGAGCTGTTTTTT
D: TRBD2; size: .; V: TRBV5-4; J: TRBJ2-1; CDR3: CASYMAAGDYNEQFF; DNA: TGTGCCAGCTATATGGCAGCGGGAGATTACAATGAGCAGTTCTTC
D: .; size: .; V: TRBV27; J: TRBJ1-6; CDR3: CASRPTGSNSPLHF; DNA: TGTGCCAGCAGACCGACAGGATCAAATTCACCCCTCCACTTT
D: TRBD1; size: .; V: TRBV24-1; J: TRBJ2-7; CDR3: CATSDRQGAGYEQYF; DNA: TGTGCCACCAGCGATCGACAGGGGGCGGGCTACGAGCAGTACTTC
D: .; size: .; V: TRBV18; J: TRBJ1-1; CDR3: CASSPAGSPNTEAFF; DNA: TGTGCCAGCTCACCAGCAGGTTCTCCGAACACTGAAGCTTTCTTT
D: .; size: .; V: TRBV5-5; J: TRBJ2-5; CDR3: CASSFRGVRETQYF; DNA: TGTGCCAGCAGCTTCAGGGGGGTCCGAGAGACCCAGTACTTC
D: .; size: .; V: TRBV10-3; J: TRBJ1-5; CDR3: CAIQDSSEGPQHF; DNA: TGTGCCATCCAGGACAGTTCCGAGGGACCCCAGCATTTT
D: TRBD1; size: .; V: TRBV7-8; J: TRBJ1-1; CDR3: CASSLRRGPNTEAFF; DNA: TGTGCCAGCAGCTTACGCAGGGGGCCGAACACTGAAGCTTTCTTT
D: .; size: .; V: TRBV12-1; J: TRBJ1-4; CDR3: CASREDRVNEKLFF; DNA: TGTGCCAGCAGGGAGGACAGGGTGAATGAAAAACTGTTTTTT
D: .; size: .; V: TRBV3-1/TRBV3-2; J: TRBJ2-7; CDR3: CASSQAVYEQYF; DNA: TGTGCCAGCAGCCAAGCGGTCTACGAGCAGTACTTC
D: TRBD2; size: .; V: TRBV5-6; J: TRBJ2-5; CDR3: CASSLAPSGRAEETQYF; DNA: TGTGCCAGCAGCTTGGCCCCTAGCGGGAGGGCCGAAGAGACCCAGTACTTC
D: TRBD2; size: .; V: TRBV27; J: TRBJ2-7; CDR3: CASSLNREGPYEQYF; DNA: TGTGCCAGCAGTTTAAATCGGGAGGGCCCCTACGAGCAGTACTTC
D: TRBD1; size: once; V: TRBV19; J: TRBJ2-7; CDR3: CASSPDRGTAYEQYF; DNA: TGTGCCAGTAGTCCCGACAGGGGTACTGCCTACGAGCAGTACTTC
D: .; size: .; V: TRBV2; J: TRBJ1-4; CDR3: CASSLDRTTNEKLFF; DNA: TGTGCCAGCAGCCTCGACAGGACAACTAATGAAAAACTGTTTTTT
D: .; size: .; V: TRBV9; J: TRBJ2-1; CDR3: CASSVANSVWYEQFF; DNA: TGTGCCAGCAGCGTAGCTAATAGTGTTTGGTATGAGCAGTTCTTC
D: TRBD2; size: .; V: TRBV11-3; J: TRBJ2-1; CDR3: CASSLVLAGSYNEQFF; DNA: TGTGCCAGCAGCTTAGTTCTAGCGGGCTCCTACAATGAGCAGTTCTTC
D: TRBD1; size: .; V: TRBV19; J: TRBJ1-1; CDR3: CASSIFKGGGGTEAFF; DNA: TGTGCCAGTAGTATTTTTAAAGGGGGCGGAGGGACTGAAGCTTTCTTT
D: TRBD2; size: .; V: TRBV7-8; J: TRBJ2-3; CDR3: CASSLVSTSGRSTDTQYF; DNA: TGTGCCAGCAGCTTAGTCTCGACTAGCGGGAGGTCCACAGATACGCAGTATTTT
D: .; size: .; V: TRBV20-1; J: TRBJ1-4; CDR3: CSASGGENDRLFF; DNA: TGCAGTGCAAGTGGGGGGGAAAACGATCGACTGTTTTTT
D: .; size: .; V: TRBV30; J: TRBJ1-1; CDR3: CAWRPSLDRSGARDTEAFF; DNA: TGTGCCTGGAGACCAAGTCTTGACCGTTCAGGGGCAAGGGACACTGAAGCTTTCTTT
D: TRBD2; size: .; V: TRBV18; J: TRBJ2-1; CDR3: CASSGGSSYNEQFF; DNA: TGTGCCAGCTCCGGCGGGAGCTCCTACAATGAGCAGTTCTTC
D: .; size: .; V: TRBV20-1; J: TRBJ1-1; CDR3: CSARAGPEAFF; DNA: TGCAGTGCTAGAGCTGGGCCTGAAGCTTTCTTT
D: .; size: .; V: TRBV18; J: TRBJ2-1; CDR3: CASSPPGAGPIRLNEQFF; DNA: TGTGCCAGCTCACCACCGGGGGCGGGGCCCATAAGACTCAATGAGCAGTTCTTC
D: .; size: once; V: TRBV24-1; J: TRBJ2-5; CDR3: CATSGYGGETQYF; DNA: TGTGCCACCAGTGGCTACGGGGGAGAGACCCAGTACTTC
D: .; size: .; V: TRBV24-1; J: TRBJ2-1; CDR3: CATSEGSAVSYNEQFF; DNA: TGTGCCACCAGTGAAGGGTCGGCGGTATCCTACAATGAGCAGTTCTTC
D: .; size: .; V: TRBV7-9; J: TRBJ2-5; CDR3: CASSDPWAQFQETQYF; DNA: TGTGCCAGCAGCGACCCGTGGGCGCAGTTCCAAGAGACCCAGTACTTC
D: TRBD1; size: .; V: TRBV5-4; J: TRBJ2-1; CDR3: CASSPGTGIENEQFF; DNA: TGTGCCAGCAGTCCTGGGACAGGGATCGAGAATGAGCAGTTCTTC
D: .; size: .; V: TRBV7-2; J: TRBJ1-1; CDR3: CASRLLNTEAFF; DNA: TGTGCCAGCAGGCTATTGAACACTGAAGCTTTCTTT